The next 5 T cell receptor beta chains were all read from a single sample in a study of metastatic and nonmetastatic thyroid tumors. TCRdb re-analyzed the PCR reads using MiXCR. The top ten clones hold about 3.2% of a sample with 25,000 to 30,000 clones, roughly 3.7% of them seen once. Thyroid surgery was preceded by no treatment in any patient. The sample was blood. These TCRs come from a male donor with papillary thyroid cancer or a benign thyroid nodule (not recorded which). Some clones in this sample may be carry-over from other donors' samples.

This clone has a handful of counts. A much larger clone differs by one base, so this may be a read error. J is TRBJ2-2 and V is TRBV7-9, with D possibly being TRBD2 (5 bases). This CDR3 is 12 amino acids long. Germline lookup yields CDR1 SEHNR and CDR2 FQNEAQ (reference sequence). The CDR3 nucleotides read TGTGCCACCGAGGTGGGCACCGGGGAGCTGGTTTTT. Protein: CATEVGTGELVF. The full variable domain, rest sourced from reference TRBV7-9 and TRBJ2-2, is DTGVSQNPRHKITKRGQNVTFRCDPISEHNRLYWYRQTLGQGPEFLTYFQNEAQLEKSRLLSDRFSAERPKGSFSTLEIQRTEQGDSAMYLCATEVGTGELVFGEGSRLTVL.

This clone was counted ten times or more. The rearrangement joins TRBV11-2 to TRBJ2-3; D is unclear. Trimming shortened V by 2 bases and J by 3 bases, and 12 bases separated the two germline ends. Germline V gene data show CDR1 as SGHAT and CDR2 as FQNNGV. The CDR3 has 15 amino acids. The CDR3 DNA follows: TGTGCCAGCAGCTTAACCTCCCTGGCGACAGATACGCAGTATTTT. Translation gives CASSLTSLATDTQYF.

This chain connects TRBV20-1 to TRBJ1-2; weak D call: TRBD1 (5 bases). The CDR3 totals 12 residues. V lost 0 bases and J lost 3, with 5 bases in between. Germline V gives CDR1 DFQATT, CDR2 SNEGSKA (reference sequence). The CDR3 spells CSAREGDYGYTF. The CDR3 region has the DNA TGCAGTGCTAGAGAAGGGGACTATGGCTACACCTTC.

This clone appeared many times. V gene TRBV28 combines with J gene TRBJ2-5; TRBD2 might be the D (6 bases). Between the trimmed V and J ends, which lost 4 bases and 5 bases, there was a span of 23 bases. The CDR3 contains 17 residues. The V gene's germline CDR1 is MDHEN and CDR2 SYDVKM. The CDR3 is CASSSPPDSGVQETQYF. The CDR3 nucleotides read TGTGCCAGCAGTTCCCCCCCTGATAGCGGCGTGCAGGAGACCCAGTACTTC. The full variable domain, completed using reference TRBV28 and TRBJ2-5, is DVKVTQSSRYLVKRTGEKVFLECVQDMDHENMFWYRQDPGLGLRLIYFSYDVKMKEKGDIPEGYSVSREKKERFSLILESASTNQTSMYLCASSSPPDSGVQETQYFGPGTRLLVL.

The sample holds a few counts of this clone. The chain combines TRBV28 with TRBJ1-1; possibly TRBD1 for D (6 bases). The ends were cut back, 5 bases at V and 3 bases at J, with 19 bases in the middle. CDR3 length: 16 residues. Germline CDR1 MDHEN, CDR2 SYDVKM. CDR3 coding DNA: TGTGCCAGCAGTACATACCGGGACATAGGTGACACTGAAGCTTTCTTT. Residues: CASSTYRDIGDTEAFF.